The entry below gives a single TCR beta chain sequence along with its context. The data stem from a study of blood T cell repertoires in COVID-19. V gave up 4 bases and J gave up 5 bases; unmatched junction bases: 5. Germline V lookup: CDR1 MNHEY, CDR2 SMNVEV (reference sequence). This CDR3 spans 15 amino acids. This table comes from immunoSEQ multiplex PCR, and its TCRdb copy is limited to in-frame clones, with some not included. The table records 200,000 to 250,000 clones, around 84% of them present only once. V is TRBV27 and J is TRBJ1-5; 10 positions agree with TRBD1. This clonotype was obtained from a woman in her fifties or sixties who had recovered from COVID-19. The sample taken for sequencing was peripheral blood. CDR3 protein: CASSSGQGWDQPQHF. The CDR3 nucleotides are TGTGCCAGCAGTTCGGGACAGGGGTGGGATCAGCCCCAGCATTTT.